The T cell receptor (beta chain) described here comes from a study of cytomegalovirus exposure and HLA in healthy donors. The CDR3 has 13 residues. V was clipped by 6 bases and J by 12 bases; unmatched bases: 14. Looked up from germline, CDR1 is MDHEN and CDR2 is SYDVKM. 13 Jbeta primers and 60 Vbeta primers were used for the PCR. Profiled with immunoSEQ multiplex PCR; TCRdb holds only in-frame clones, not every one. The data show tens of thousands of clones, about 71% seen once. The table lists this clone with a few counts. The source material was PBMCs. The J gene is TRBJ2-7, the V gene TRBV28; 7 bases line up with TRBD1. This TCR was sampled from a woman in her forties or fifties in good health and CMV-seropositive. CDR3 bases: TGTGCCAGCAGCTCACCGCCCGGGACAGTGACGTACTTC. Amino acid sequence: CASSSPPGTVTYF. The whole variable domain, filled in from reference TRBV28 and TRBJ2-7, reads DVKVTQSSRYLVKRTGEKVFLECVQDMDHENMFWYRQDPGLGLRLIYFSYDVKMKEKGDIPEGYSVSREKKERFSLILESASTNQTSMYLCASSSPPGTVTYFGPGTRLTVT.